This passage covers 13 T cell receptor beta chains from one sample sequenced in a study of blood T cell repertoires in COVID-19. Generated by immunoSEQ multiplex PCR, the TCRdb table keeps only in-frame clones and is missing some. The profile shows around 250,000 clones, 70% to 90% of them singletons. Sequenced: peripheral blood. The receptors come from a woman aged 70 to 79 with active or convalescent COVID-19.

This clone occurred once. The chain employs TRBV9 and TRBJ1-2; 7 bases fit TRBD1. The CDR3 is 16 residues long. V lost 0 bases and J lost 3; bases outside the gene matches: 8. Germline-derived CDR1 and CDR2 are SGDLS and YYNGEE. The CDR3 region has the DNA TGTGCCAGCAGCGTAGCCACAGGGGTGGTTGACTATGGCTACACCTTC. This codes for CASSVATGVVDYGYTF.

The CDR3 reads CASSPIGNTEAFF. CDR3 bases: TGTGCCAGCAGCCCAATCGGGAACACTGAAGCTTTCTTT. The rearrangement joins TRBV9 to TRBJ1-1; D call uncertain. The CDR3 contains 13 residues. Trimming took off 4 bases at V and 1 base at J, with 8 bases between the two ends. The germline V gene encodes CDR1 SGDLS and CDR2 YYNGEE.

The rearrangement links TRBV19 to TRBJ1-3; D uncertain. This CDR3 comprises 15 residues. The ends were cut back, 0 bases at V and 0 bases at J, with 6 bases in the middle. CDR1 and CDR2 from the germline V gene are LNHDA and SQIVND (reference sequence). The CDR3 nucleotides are TGTGCCAGTAGTATAGATCCCAGCTCTGGAAACACCATATATTTT. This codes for CASSIDPSSGNTIYF.

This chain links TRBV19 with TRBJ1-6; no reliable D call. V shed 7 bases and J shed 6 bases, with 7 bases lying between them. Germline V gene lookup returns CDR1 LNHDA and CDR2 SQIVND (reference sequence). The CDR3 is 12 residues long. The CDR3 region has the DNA TGTGCCAGTAACAGCCGTAATTCACCCCTCCACTTT. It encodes CASNSRNSPLHF. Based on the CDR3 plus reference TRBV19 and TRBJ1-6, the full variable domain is DGGITQSPKYLFRKEGQNVTLSCEQNLNHDAMYWYRQDPGQGLRLIYYSQIVNDFQKGDIAEGYSVSREKKESFPLTVTSAQKNPTAFYLCASNSRNSPLHFGNGTRLTVT.

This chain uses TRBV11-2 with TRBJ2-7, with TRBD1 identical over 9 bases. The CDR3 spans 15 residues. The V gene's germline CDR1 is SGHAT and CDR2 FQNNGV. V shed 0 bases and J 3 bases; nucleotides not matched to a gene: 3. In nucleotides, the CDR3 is TGTGCCAGCAGCTTAGACGGGACAGGGCACTACGAGCAGTACTTC. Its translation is CASSLDGTGHYEQYF. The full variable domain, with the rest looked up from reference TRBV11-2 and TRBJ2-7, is EAGVAQSPRYKIIEKRQSVAFWCNPISGHATLYWYQQILGQGPKLLIQFQNNGVVDDSQLPKDRFSAERLKGVDSTLKIQPAKLEDSAVYLCASSLDGTGHYEQYFGPGTRLTVT.

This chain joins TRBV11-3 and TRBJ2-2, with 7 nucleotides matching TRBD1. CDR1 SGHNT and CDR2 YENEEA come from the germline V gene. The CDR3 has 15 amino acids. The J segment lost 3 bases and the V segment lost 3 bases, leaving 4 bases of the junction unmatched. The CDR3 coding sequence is TGTGCCAGCAGCTTCCGACAGGGCGACACCGGGGAGCTGTTTTTT. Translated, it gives CASSFRQGDTGELFF.

The CDR3 sequence: CASSALEGAEAFF. CDR3 nucleotide sequence: TGTGCCAGCAGTGCCCTGGAGGGAGCTGAAGCTTTCTTT. The V call is TRBV6-2 or TRBV6-3, the J call TRBJ1-1; D is unresolved. Germline loops: CDR1 MNHEY, CDR2 SVGEGT. V lost 5 bases, J lost 6 bases, and 13 bases lay in between. The CDR3 runs to 13 residues.

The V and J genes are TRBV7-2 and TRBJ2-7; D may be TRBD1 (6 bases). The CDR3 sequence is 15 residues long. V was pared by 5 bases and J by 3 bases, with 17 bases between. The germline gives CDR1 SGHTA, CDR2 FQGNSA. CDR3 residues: CASSPTGTLNYEQYF. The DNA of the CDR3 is TGTGCCAGCAGCCCAACAGGGACCCTGAACTACGAGCAGTACTTC.

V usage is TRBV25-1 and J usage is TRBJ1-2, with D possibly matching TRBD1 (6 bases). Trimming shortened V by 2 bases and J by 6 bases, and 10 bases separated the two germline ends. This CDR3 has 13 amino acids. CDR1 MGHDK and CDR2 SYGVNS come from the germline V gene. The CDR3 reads CASSEGGRHGYTF. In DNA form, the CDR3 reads TGTGCCAGCAGTGAAGGGGGCCGCCATGGCTACACCTTC.

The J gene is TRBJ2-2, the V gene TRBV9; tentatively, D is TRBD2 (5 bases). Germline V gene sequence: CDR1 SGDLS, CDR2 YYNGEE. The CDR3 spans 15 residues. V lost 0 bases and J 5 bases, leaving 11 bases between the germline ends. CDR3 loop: CASSVVQRSTGELFF. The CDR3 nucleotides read TGTGCCAGCAGCGTAGTTCAGCGGTCTACCGGGGAGCTGTTTTTT.

The CDR3 is CASVRGLGEAFF. CDR3 nucleotides: TGTGCCAGTGTCAGGGGGTTAGGTGAAGCTTTCTTT. The V and J genes are TRBV19 and TRBJ1-1; 7 bases align to TRBD1. The germline V gene encodes CDR1 LNHDA and CDR2 SQIVND (reference sequence). V was pared by 8 bases and J by 7 bases, with 7 bases of the junction left unmatched. The CDR3 length is 12 residues.

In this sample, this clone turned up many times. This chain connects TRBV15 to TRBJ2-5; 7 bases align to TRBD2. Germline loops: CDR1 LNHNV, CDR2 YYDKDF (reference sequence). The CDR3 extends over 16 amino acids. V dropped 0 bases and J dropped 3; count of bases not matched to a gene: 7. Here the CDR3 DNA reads TGTGCCACCAGCAGAGATTTGAGGACTAGGAAAGAGACCCAGTACTTC. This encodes CATSRDLRTRKETQYF.

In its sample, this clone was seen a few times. The CDR3 sequence: CASSPPTGSNRNTIYF. The CDR3 bases are TGTGCCAGCTCACCACCGACAGGTTCGAACCGAAACACCATATATTTT. The chain couples TRBV18 to TRBJ1-3, with a possible D match to TRBD1 (6 bases). Germline V gives CDR1 KGHSH, CDR2 LQKENI. The CDR3 contains 16 residues. Deletions cut 0 bases from V and 5 bases from J, with 14 bases between.